The 32 T cell receptor beta chains listed next were all sequenced from one sample in a study of T cells in Graves' hyperthyroidism and ophthalmopathy. Authors of the study amplified TCR beta CDR3 regions from RNA transcripts. The HTBI primer set drove a first-round RT-PCR of the TCR CDR3. TCRdb used MiXCR to reprocess the multiplex PCR reads, holding one entry per CDR3 protein. The table shows over 700,000 distinct CDR3 sequences, with around 20% occurring only once. Source material: blood. These receptors all stem from a woman aged 45-59 years with Graves' hyperthyroidism that later progressed to Graves' ophthalmopathy.

This clonotype was counted at least ten times. The V call is TRBV18, the J call TRBJ2-5; 7 bases match TRBD1. J gave up 2 bases and V 8 bases, and 5 bases lay outside the gene matches. The length of the CDR3 is 13 residues. CDR1 and CDR2 from the germline V gene are KGHSH and LQKENI. This CDR3 is CASSRDRQETQYF. The DNA for the CDR3 is TGTGCCAGCAGCAGGGACAGACAAGAGACCCAGTACTTC.

The table lists this clonotype with many counts. This chain uses TRBV30 with TRBJ2-5; 13 bases are shared with TRBD2. The ends lost 2 bases at V and 5 bases at J; junction bases unmatched: 5. This CDR3 is built from 15 residues. Germline V gene lookup returns CDR1 GTSNPN and CDR2 SVGIG (reference sequence). The CDR3 region has the DNA TGTGCCTGGAGTCCGGGACTAGCGGGGCGGGAGACCCAGTACTTC. This gives the protein CAWSPGLAGRETQYF.

A word on this clonotype: A much more abundant neighbour one base away suggests this may be a read error. Given the absence of the conserved phenylalanine or tryptophan at the CDR3 end, a read error is likely. V and J are TRBV5-1 and TRBJ1-1, with 9 bases fitting TRBD1. CDR1 and CDR2 (germline): SGHRS, YFSETQ. The CDR3 spans 12 residues. Trimming took 3 bases from V and 11 from J; bases not matched to a gene: 5. CDR3 in DNA: TGCGCCAGCAGCTGGACAGGGGATGACGCTTTCCTT. Its translation is CASSWTGDDAFL.

For this clonotype: A clone one base away is much larger, so this may be a read error. The V and J genes are TRBV3-1 and TRBJ1-6; no reliable D call. The germline V gene encodes CDR1 LGHDT and CDR2 YNNKEL (reference sequence). Between the trimmed V and J ends, which lost 1 base and 11 bases, there was a span of 15 bases. The length of the CDR3 is 15 residues. The CDR3 nucleotides are TGTGCCAGCAGCCAAGTAACAGCTATTGATCCACCCCTCCACTTT. It yields the protein CASSQVTAIDPPLHF.

The V call is TRBV2, the J call TRBJ2-2; no clear D gene. The CDR3 loop spans 11 amino acids. Looked up from germline, CDR1 is SNHLY and CDR2 is FYNNEI. Trimming removed 8 bases from V and 6 bases from J, with 7 bases in between. This CDR3 is CASDDSGELFF. In nucleotides, the CDR3 is TGTGCCAGCGATGATTCCGGGGAGCTGTTTTTT.

V usage is TRBV20-1 and J usage is TRBJ1-5; 8 bases match TRBD1. The CDR3 is 15 amino acids. The V and J ends lost 3 bases and 9 bases, in that order; junction bases with no gene match: 13. Germline assignment: CDR1 DFQATT and CDR2 SNEGSKA (reference sequence). CDR3 in DNA: TGCAGTGCTAGGTTGCCAGGGGGCGGCGAGGGGCCCCAGCATTTT. Translated, it gives CSARLPGGGEGPQHF.

J is TRBJ1-4 and V is TRBV27; D unclear. Germline loops: CDR1 MNHEY, CDR2 SMNVEV (reference sequence). V lost 4 bases, J lost 5 bases, and 14 bases lay in between. The CDR3 is 15 residues long. CDR3 residues: CASSSSLGGNEKLFF. The CDR3 DNA reads as TGTGCCAGCAGTTCGTCCCTGGGAGGGAATGAAAAACTGTTTTTT. Full variable domain (rest looked up from reference TRBV27 and TRBJ1-4): EAQVTQNPRYLITVTGKKLTVTCSQNMNHEYMSWYRQDPGLGLRQIYYSMNVEVTDKGDVPEGYKVSRKEKRNFPLILESPSPNQTSLYFCASSSSLGGNEKLFFGSGTQLSVL.

The V call is TRBV6-2 or TRBV6-3, the J call TRBJ1-5; D unresolved. Germline V CDR1 and CDR2: MNHEY, SVGEGT. CDR3 length equals 13 residues. The germline V and J ends were trimmed by 6 bases and 7 bases, with 13 bases remaining between them. The CDR3 is CASRAGIVQPQHF. CDR3 DNA sequence: TGTGCCAGCAGGGCCGGGATCGTGCAGCCCCAGCATTTT.

This clonotype was picked up a small number of times. This chain joins TRBV6-1 and TRBJ1-1; TRBD1 matches at 7 bases. CDR3 length: 15 residues. Trimming at V came to 4 bases and at J to 4 bases, leaving 9 bases not matched to a gene. Germline V gives CDR1 MNHNS, CDR2 SASEGT. The CDR3 DNA follows: TGTGCCAGCAGTGCCGACAGGGAAATTATCACTGAAGCTTTCTTT. Protein sequence: CASSADREIITEAFF.

This clonotype was seen many times. Germline is not matched at one junction end, which may reflect a read error. CDR3: CASSSGTANTGELFF. The DNA for the CDR3 is TGTGCCAGCAGCTCCGGGACAGCGAACACCGGGGAGCTGTTTTTT. The chain joins TRBV5-1 to TRBJ2-2; 7 nucleotides line up with TRBD1. The CDR3 is 15 amino acids. CDR1 and CDR2 from the germline V gene are SGHRS and YFSETQ.

This clonotype was recorded at least ten times. The chain joins TRBV3-1 to TRBJ1-2; D unclear. CDR1 and CDR2 (germline): LGHDT, YNNKEL (reference sequence). The germline V and J ends were trimmed by 4 bases and 8 bases, with 17 bases remaining between them. The CDR3 extends over 14 amino acids. In nucleotides, the CDR3 is TGTGCCAGCAGCCTATCTCTGGCCGGAACCGGCTACACCTTC. Translated: CASSLSLAGTGYTF.

The chain recombines TRBV5-1 with TRBJ2-6; no firm D call. This CDR3 is 14 amino acids long. CDR1 SGHRS and CDR2 YFSETQ come from the germline V gene. V shed 7 bases and J shed 1 base, with 9 bases lying between them. CDR3 sequence: CASEFGSGANVLTF. The CDR3, as DNA: TGCGCCAGCGAGTTCGGTTCTGGGGCCAACGTCCTGACTTTC.

This clonotype has only a few counts. The rearrangement links TRBV5-1 to TRBJ2-3; 7 nucleotides align to TRBD2. The V gene's germline CDR1 is SGHRS and CDR2 YFSETQ. This CDR3 comprises 15 residues. Trimming cost V 3 bases and J 3 bases; bases outside gene matches: 7. The CDR3 nucleotides read TGCGCCAGCAGCTGGGGGGGGGGACGGACAGATACGCAGTATTTT. This gives the protein CASSWGGGRTDTQYF.

The chain carries TRBV29-1 and TRBJ1-4, with 7 bases lining up with TRBD1. The CDR3 has 11 residues. Germline V CDR1 and CDR2: SQVTM, ANQGSEA. V gave up 6 bases and J gave up 6 bases; unmatched junction bases: 1. The CDR3 sequence: CSVDRDEKLFF. The CDR3 DNA reads as TGCAGCGTCGACAGGGATGAAAAACTGTTTTTT.

This rearrangement joins TRBV3-1 to TRBJ2-5; D is tentatively TRBD1 or TRBD2 (5 bases each). The germline gives CDR1 LGHDT, CDR2 YNNKEL (reference sequence). This CDR3 has 16 amino acids. V shed 0 bases and J shed 6 bases, with 17 bases lying between them. The CDR3 is CASSQEGRALRKTQYF. The CDR3, as DNA: TGTGCCAGCAGCCAAGAGGGACGCGCCTTGCGGAAGACCCAGTACTTC.

This clonotype was counted only a few times. This sequence joins TRBV6-1 and TRBJ1-1; TRBD1 might be the D (5 bases). The V gene lost 2 bases and the J gene lost 4 bases, with 11 bases spanning the gap. Germline V gene data show CDR1 as MNHNS and CDR2 as SASEGT. This CDR3 has 14 amino acids. CDR3 nucleotide sequence: TGTGCCAGCAGTGAATCCGGCGGGGGCACTGAAGCTTTCTTT. Its translation: CASSESGGGTEAFF.

The J gene is TRBJ1-2, the V gene TRBV20-1; D gene ambiguous. The CDR3 contains 12 residues. Trimming stripped 0 bases from V and 4 bases from J, with 6 bases between. CDR1 and CDR2 from the germline V gene are DFQATT and SNEGSKA (reference sequence). The CDR3 loop is CSARDPVYGYTF. The CDR3, as DNA: TGCAGTGCTAGAGATCCCGTCTATGGCTACACCTTC.

This clonotype was seen at least ten times. The V and J genes are TRBV12-3 or TRBV12-4 and TRBJ1-5; a weak D match, TRBD1 (5 bases). Deletions cut 4 bases from V and 6 bases from J, with 13 bases between. The CDR3 has 14 amino acids. CDR3 amino acids: CASSYGTAGQPQHF. In DNA, the CDR3 is TGTGCCAGCAGTTATGGGACGGCGGGTCAGCCCCAGCATTTT.

The chain recombines TRBV24-1 with TRBJ2-1, with TRBD1 matching 9 bases. After removal of 4 bases from V and 5 bases from J, the junction contained 8 bases not matched to a gene. In germline, CDR1 is KGHDR, CDR2 SFDVKD. This CDR3 is 16 amino acids long. CDR3: CATSELDRGNNNEQFF. The CDR3 nucleotides are TGTGCCACCAGTGAGCTAGACAGGGGGAACAACAATGAGCAGTTCTTC.

V usage is TRBV25-1 and J usage is TRBJ1-4; D gene ambiguous. With 3 bases removed from V and 2 bases from J, the gap between germline ends came to 7 bases. Germline V gene lookup returns CDR1 MGHDK and CDR2 SYGVNS. The CDR3 extends over 14 amino acids. CDR3 region: CASSDSLTNEKLFF. The CDR3 DNA follows: TGTGCCAGCAGTGACTCACTTACTAATGAAAAACTGTTTTTT.

The J gene is TRBJ1-1, the V gene TRBV18, with 7 bases matching TRBD1. The CDR3 spans 17 residues. Germline V gene data show CDR1 as KGHSH and CDR2 as LQKENI. Losses at the gene ends were 3 bases for V and 3 bases for J; bases not matched to a gene: 13. CDR3 nucleotide sequence: TGTGCCAGCTCACCCCGACAGGGAGCCCTGGAGGACACTGAAGCTTTCTTT. It encodes CASSPRQGALEDTEAFF.

The chain combines TRBV19 with TRBJ2-3; 12 nucleotides agree with TRBD2. Trimming removed 5 bases from V and 5 bases from J; junction bases left unmatched: 5. Germline V gene sequence: CDR1 LNHDA, CDR2 SQIVND (reference sequence). The CDR3 extends over 15 amino acids. The chain's CDR3 is CASSSRLAGEDTQYF. Written as DNA, the CDR3 is TGTGCCAGTAGTTCCCGACTAGCGGGGGAAGATACGCAGTATTTT.

The chain combines TRBV6-1 with TRBJ2-5; 11 positions match TRBD2. The CDR3 covers 17 residues. J lost 1 base, V lost 0 bases, and 4 bases had no gene match. Germline CDR1 MNHNS, CDR2 SASEGT. For the CDR3, the DNA is TGTGCCAGCAGTGAAGCCCCGACTAGCGGGGTCCAAGAGACCCAGTACTTC. Amino acid sequence: CASSEAPTSGVQETQYF.

As regards this clonotype: One end of the junction fails to match germline, which may point to a read error. The rearrangement links TRBV7-9 to TRBJ1-1; 8 bases match TRBD1. The CDR3 extends over 13 amino acids. CDR1 is SEHNR, CDR2 FQNEAQ, per germline (reference sequence). The CDR3 loop is CAGRTGGGTEAFF. CDR3 in DNA: TGTGCCGGCAGAACAGGGGGTGGTACTGAAGCTTTCTTT. The full variable domain, with the rest looked up from reference TRBV7-9 and TRBJ1-1, is DTGVSQNPRHKITKRGQNVTFRCDPISEHNRLYWYRQTLGQGPEFLTYFQNEAQLEKSRLLSDRFSAERPKGSFSTLEIQRTEQGDSAMYLCAGRTGGGTEAFFGQGTRLTVV.

V usage is TRBV24-1 and J usage is TRBJ1-1, with D unresolved. V lost 3 bases and J 1 base, leaving 5 bases between the germline ends. CDR1 and CDR2 (germline): KGHDR, SFDVKD. This CDR3 is 13 amino acids long. CDR3 sequence (DNA): TGTGCCACCAGTGATGGGTGGAACACTGAAGCTTTCTTT. It yields the protein CATSDGWNTEAFF.

This clonotype was picked up one time. The junction departs from germline at one end; a sequencing error may be responsible. The J gene is TRBJ2-7, the V gene TRBV18; D is uncertain. This CDR3 has 18 amino acids. Germline V lookup: CDR1 KGHSH, CDR2 LQKENI. DNA of the CDR3: TGTGCCAGCTCACCACTAAGAAGGTCTCATTCAATCTCCTGCGAGCAGTACTTC. Protein sequence: CASSPLRRSHSISCEQYF.

V and J are TRBV12-3 or TRBV12-4 and TRBJ2-3, with TRBD2 matching 10 bases. Trimming cost V 0 bases and J 6 bases; bases outside gene matches: 3. This CDR3 contains 15 residues. Here the CDR3 reads CASSLASGGADTQYF. Written as DNA, the CDR3 is TGTGCCAGCAGTTTAGCCAGCGGGGGGGCCGATACGCAGTATTTT.

The gene calls are TRBV20-1 and TRBJ2-2, with 8 nucleotides matching TRBD1. CDR1 DFQATT and CDR2 SNEGSKA come from the germline V gene (reference sequence). The V segment lost 6 bases and the J segment 7 bases; nucleotides outside the gene matches: 7. The CDR3 sequence is 13 residues long. The CDR3 coding sequence is TGCAGTGCGCCGACAGGGGTCGGCGGGGAGCTGTTTTTT. Translated: CSAPTGVGGELFF.

The gene calls are TRBV5-1 and TRBJ2-7; the D gene is possibly TRBD2 (6 bases). CDR3 length: 14 residues. V dropped 4 bases and J dropped 7 bases, with 18 bases sitting between them. The germline V gene has CDR1 SGHRS and CDR2 YFSETQ. The CDR3 region is CASSARDWDLEQYF. CDR3 DNA sequence: TGCGCCAGCAGCGCACGGGACTGGGATTTGGAGCAGTACTTC.

The rearrangement uses TRBV19 and TRBJ2-1; 9 bases map to TRBD2. V trimming: 8 bases; J trimming: 8 bases; junction bases outside the gene matches: 10. This CDR3 comprises 14 residues. Germline lookup yields CDR1 LNHDA and CDR2 SQIVND (reference sequence). CDR3 bases: TGTGCCAGTTCGGCGGGGGGGCTTATATATGAGCAGTTCTTC. Protein: CASSAGGLIYEQFF.

The chain employs TRBV9 and TRBJ2-1, with D tentatively TRBD2 (5 bases). Per the germline V gene, CDR1 is SGDLS and CDR2 is YYNGEE. V lost 2 bases and J lost 7, with 10 bases in between. The CDR3 has 13 residues. The CDR3 DNA reads as TGTGCCAGCAGCGTCCCTAGCTCTAATGAGCAGTTCTTC. As protein: CASSVPSSNEQFF.

This chain joins TRBV6-1 and TRBJ2-7, with D unresolved. The CDR3 sequence is 15 residues long. Trimming pared 1 base from V and 1 base from J, leaving 11 bases between. Germline-derived CDR1 and CDR2 are MNHNS and SASEGT. The CDR3 DNA sequence: TGTGCCAGCAGTGAAGGTGGTAGAAGATCCTACGAGCAGTACTTC. Translation gives CASSEGGRRSYEQYF.